The following is a T cell receptor beta chain sequence with its context. This clone was recorded once. Its antigen remains unidentified. No much larger clone is present one base from it, and per-base qualities are unavailable. Receptor amplification or capture employed the immunoSEQ multiplex PCR assay. To provide template for TCR sequencing, every sample had RNA extracted and reverse transcribed into cDNA. First-strand cDNA was synthesized using SuperScript III with a 2:1 mix of oligo-dT and random hexamers. A synthetic immune receptor repertoire was used to assess amplification bias, and residual bias was removed computationally. On the study's bioinformatics: After raw reads were preprocessed to remove errors, the CDR3 was defined following IMGT conventions as running from the conserved cysteine to phenylalanine. Clonality was computed by normalizing Shannon entropy by log2 of the number of productive unique TCRs and subtracting the result from 1. Whether scalp clones were CD4 or CD8 was inferred by matching scalp TCRbeta sequences against CD4 and CD8 repertoires sorted from blood. TCRdb retrieved this table from immuneACCESS and kept in-frame rearrangements only. Not all clones are present; in checked studies, unresolved V genes account for under half, and no reason is known for the remainder. The D gene and trimming were derived from the DNA, and the V and J assignments and clone size from that table. A total of some 220,000 clones appear in this sample, about three fifths of them only once. The top ten constitute roughly 1.5% of the sample.

The sample comes from a study of CD8+ T cells in alopecia areata (dated by TCRdb to about 2018). For the wider study: Treated patients were enrolled in an open-label pilot trial of oral tofacitinib, 5 to 10 mg twice daily, for moderate-to-severe alopecia areata. Scalp clonality was compared across normal scalp (n=4), patchy alopecia areata scalp (n=8), and alopecia totalis/universalis scalp (n=8). immunoSEQ multiplex PCR using 35 Vbeta forward primers and 13 Jbeta reverse primers was used to amplify TCRbeta CDR3 regions. The SALT score, which quantifies the percentage of affected scalp surface area, was used to measure disease severity in treated patients. RNA was extracted with the PAXgene miRNA kit for fixed scalp, the miRNeasy kit for PBMCs, and the RNeasy kit for mouse skin. Patients on tofacitinib were biopsied at baseline and after 4 and 24 weeks of treatment, and several of the patients also had a later scalp biopsy. On the human side, TCRbeta sequencing was run on scalp tissue and on sorted CD4+ and CD8+ peripheral blood T cells from healthy controls and from alopecia areata patients with either patchy or totalis/universalis disease. The study used high-throughput TCRbeta sequencing to examine T cell clonal expansion in alopecia areata, in both the C3H/HeJ mouse model and human patients. Tofacitinib was administered for 6 to 18 months, and 6 months of follow-up off drug were then conducted to assess delayed response and recurrence. Findings and caveats that apply to the study as a whole: Compared with normal scalp, lesional scalp, particularly in alopecia totalis/universalis, had higher clonality and more expanded CD8+ clones, which suggests antigenic drive. Compared with mice, TCR sequences shared between patients were less clear, possibly partly because of HLA diversity across the patient population. Because the treated cohort was small and had only one nonresponder, larger studies are needed to examine links between baseline CD8+ expansion and response. Many expanded lesional clones persisted in scalp and blood during tofacitinib treatment, which may partly explain relapse after stopping treatment. Unlike mouse skin, where gammadelta T cells dominate, normal human skin contains resident alphabeta T cells that get sequenced too, which complicates analysis of the scalp TCR repertoire. Scalp clonality and the number of expanded CD8+ clones among the top 100 scalp clones were significantly decreased by tofacitinib.

The time point label, read with the paper, signifies: less than five weeks on oral tofacitinib. The sample's treatment or condition label is to be understood as: oral pan-JAK inhibitor, 5-10 mg twice daily. Peripheral blood and lesional scalp punch biopsies were obtained from patients with alopecia areata. PBMCs were isolated by density centrifugation and stained for CD3, CD4 and CD8, and CD4+ and CD8+ T cells were sorted on a FACSAria. The cysteine opens and the phenylalanine closes a CDR3 of 14 amino acids. Only the CDR3 DNA is retained, 42 bases long and in frame from the first base. For this chain, trimming is 5 bases at the V end and 14 bases at the J end, and the number of junction bases without a gene match is 12. CDR1 SGHVS and CDR2 FQNEAQ are derived from the germline V gene.

The chain links TRBV7-8 with TRBJ1-6; 7 central bases correspond to TRBD1. The TCR sequence derives from a human donor with alopecia areata. Here the sequenced sample was CD4+ T cells sorted from blood, taken at week 4, from a patient treated with tofacitinib. The encoded CDR3 is CASSPGPGGPTLHF. The nucleotides are TGTGCCAGCAGCCCAGGGCCAGGGGGACCGACCCTCCACTTT.